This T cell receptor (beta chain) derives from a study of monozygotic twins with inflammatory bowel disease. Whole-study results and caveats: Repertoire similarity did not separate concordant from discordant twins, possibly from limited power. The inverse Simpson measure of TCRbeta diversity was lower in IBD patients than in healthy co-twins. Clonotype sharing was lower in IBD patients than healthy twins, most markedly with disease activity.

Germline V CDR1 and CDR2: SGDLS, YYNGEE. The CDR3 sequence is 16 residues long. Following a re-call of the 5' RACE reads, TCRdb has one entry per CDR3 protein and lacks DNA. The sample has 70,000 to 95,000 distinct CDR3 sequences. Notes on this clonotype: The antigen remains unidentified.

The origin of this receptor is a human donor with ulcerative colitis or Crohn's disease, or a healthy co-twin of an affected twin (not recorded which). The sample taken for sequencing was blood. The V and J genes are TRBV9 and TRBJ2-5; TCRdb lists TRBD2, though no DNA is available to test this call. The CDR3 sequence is CASSAGLRGGQETQYF.